This TCR beta chain was sequenced in a study of human T cells and chemical hapten exposure. Study-level background: Patch tests applied 0.01% DPC to the upper back, read at 6 days. Patients, a majority of them female, were diagnosed with alopecia areata, totalis or universalis. General study findings and limits: Patch test score rose with PT1 expanded TCR count, significant at thresholds 8, 16 and 32, not 4.

Time point indicated: patch test 1, 2 weeks after DPC sensitization. Noted treatment: therapeutic diphenylcyclopropenone sensitization with weekly scalp DPC. This CDR3 has 15 residues. Germline V gene sequence: CDR1 MGHRA, CDR2 YSYEKL. The V gene lost 1 base and the J gene lost 1 base, with 9 bases spanning the gap. Comment on this clonotype: Its antigen is undetermined.

The study's library attached unique molecular identifiers to single cDNA molecules. TCRdb reprocessed the RACE reads via MiXCR and lists one record per CDR3 protein. The sample records about 90,000 distinct CDR3 sequences, approximately 10% being singletons. The specimen comprised whole blood, sampled in connection with sensitization to the hapten diphenylcyclopropenone (DPC). This sequence was found in a man aged 35 to 55 with alopecia areata. Some clones in this sample may be carry-over from other donors' samples. V is TRBV4-1 and J is TRBJ2-3; D is undetermined. The CDR3: CASSQGGMGTDTQYF. The CDR3 region has the DNA TGCGCCAGCAGCCAAGGAGGTATGGGCACAGATACGCAGTATTTT.